Listed below are T cell receptor beta chains from one sample, sequenced in a study of naive and memory T cell subsets. TCRdb re-called the UMI-ligation and nested PCR reads with MiXCR, one entry per CDR3 protein. Here the sample spans over 110,000 distinct CDR3 sequences, around 21% being singletons. Sequenced: naive CD8+ T cells from blood. Every receptor here comes from a human donor in good health. Each CDR3 is given with its conserved first and last residue. D genes are given only for firm matches. Clone size is given for some rows only: seen once, a few or many times, or a class if the clone is expanded.

d_call: TRBD2; v_call: TRBV7-9; j_call: TRBJ2-1; clone_size: -; cdr3_aa: CASSSAGDPYNEQFF; cdr3_nt: TGTGCCAGCAGCTCAGCGGGAGACCCCTACAATGAGCAGTTCTTC
d_call: -; v_call: TRBV6-5; j_call: TRBJ2-1; clone_size: once; cdr3_aa: CASSYSKEYNEQFF; cdr3_nt: TGTGCCAGCAGTTACTCGAAGGAGTACAATGAGCAGTTCTTC
d_call: -; v_call: TRBV4-3; j_call: TRBJ1-1; clone_size: -; cdr3_aa: CASSRYVAVEAFF; cdr3_nt: TGCGCCAGCAGCCGCTACGTCGCCGTTGAAGCTTTCTTT
d_call: -; v_call: TRBV4-3; j_call: TRBJ2-3; clone_size: -; cdr3_aa: CASSQEQGGDTQYF; cdr3_nt: TGCGCCAGCAGCCAAGAGCAGGGAGGAGATACGCAGTATTTT
d_call: -; v_call: TRBV7-8; j_call: TRBJ2-3; clone_size: few; cdr3_aa: CASSLGGRSDTQYF; cdr3_nt: TGTGCCAGCAGCTTAGGGGGCCGGTCAGATACGCAGTATTTT
d_call: -; v_call: TRBV27; j_call: TRBJ2-1; clone_size: -; cdr3_aa: CASRQGSDYGHEQFF; cdr3_nt: TGTGCCAGCAGACAGGGATCGGACTATGGCCATGAGCAGTTCTTC
d_call: -; v_call: TRBV29-1; j_call: TRBJ1-1; clone_size: few; cdr3_aa: CSGVGQGRTEAFF; cdr3_nt: TGCAGCGGAGTCGGGCAGGGAAGGACTGAAGCTTTCTTT
d_call: -; v_call: TRBV30; j_call: TRBJ2-1; clone_size: many; cdr3_aa: CAWSVLPPPYNEQFF; cdr3_nt: TGTGCCTGGAGTGTACTCCCTCCCCCCTACAATGAGCAGTTCTTC
d_call: -; v_call: TRBV7-6; j_call: TRBJ2-3; clone_size: few; cdr3_aa: CASSLISGDTQYF; cdr3_nt: TGTGCCAGCAGCTTAATTTCAGGGGATACGCAGTATTTT
d_call: TRBD2; v_call: TRBV19; j_call: TRBJ2-5; clone_size: few; cdr3_aa: CASSTGTSGQETQYF; cdr3_nt: TGTGCCAGTAGTACCGGGACTAGCGGTCAAGAGACCCAGTACTTC
d_call: -; v_call: TRBV18; j_call: TRBJ2-5; clone_size: few; cdr3_aa: CASSTYGAEEETQYF; cdr3_nt: TGTGCCAGCTCAACATATGGAGCAGAAGAAGAGACCCAGTACTTC
d_call: -; v_call: TRBV6-1; j_call: TRBJ2-1; clone_size: few; cdr3_aa: CASSENAWIEQFF; cdr3_nt: TGTGCCAGCAGTGAAAACGCGTGGATTGAGCAGTTCTTC
d_call: -; v_call: TRBV4-1; j_call: TRBJ1-5; clone_size: -; cdr3_aa: CASSQDLVGQPQHF; cdr3_nt: TGCGCCAGCAGCCAAGATCTGGTGGGGCAGCCCCAGCATTTT
d_call: -; v_call: TRBV29-1; j_call: TRBJ1-1; clone_size: -; cdr3_aa: CSVEDRVGRYTEAFF; cdr3_nt: TGCAGCGTTGAAGATCGGGTAGGGAGGTACACTGAAGCTTTCTTT
d_call: TRBD2; v_call: TRBV29-1; j_call: TRBJ2-1; clone_size: -; cdr3_aa: CSAATSGRFWNEQFF; cdr3_nt: TGCAGCGCCGCGACTAGCGGGAGGTTTTGGAATGAGCAGTTCTTC
d_call: TRBD2; v_call: TRBV6-5; j_call: TRBJ2-7; clone_size: few; cdr3_aa: CASSYGVGEGEQYF; cdr3_nt: TGTGCCAGCAGTTACGGGGTTGGGGAGGGAGAGCAGTACTTC
d_call: -; v_call: TRBV4-1; j_call: TRBJ2-7; clone_size: few; cdr3_aa: CASSQGQALTSYEQYF; cdr3_nt: TGCGCCAGCAGCCAAGGGCAGGCGTTAACTTCCTACGAGCAGTACTTC